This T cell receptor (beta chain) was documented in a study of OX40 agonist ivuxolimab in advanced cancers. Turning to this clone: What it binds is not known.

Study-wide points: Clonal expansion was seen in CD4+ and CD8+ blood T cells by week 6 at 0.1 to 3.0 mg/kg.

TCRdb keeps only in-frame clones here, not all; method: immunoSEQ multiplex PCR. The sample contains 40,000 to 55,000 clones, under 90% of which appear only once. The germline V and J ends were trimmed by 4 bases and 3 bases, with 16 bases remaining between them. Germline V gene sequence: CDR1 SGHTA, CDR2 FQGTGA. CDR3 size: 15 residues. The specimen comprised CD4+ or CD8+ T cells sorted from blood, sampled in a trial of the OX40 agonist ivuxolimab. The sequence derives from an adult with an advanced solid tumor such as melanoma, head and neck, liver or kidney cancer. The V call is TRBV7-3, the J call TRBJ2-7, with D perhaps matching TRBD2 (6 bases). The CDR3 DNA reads TGTGCCAGCAGCTACTCAACGGGACTCCTCTACGAGCAGTACTTC. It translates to CASSYSTGLLYEQYF.